These T cell receptor beta chains were read from a single sample in a study of blood T cell repertoires in COVID-19. This table comes from immunoSEQ multiplex PCR, and its TCRdb copy is limited to in-frame clones, with some not included. The table lists approximately 150,000 clones, 65% to 85% of them singletons. The source material was peripheral blood. These receptors were obtained from a man aged 50 or older with active or convalescent COVID-19. The CDR3 runs from the conserved cysteine through the conserved F or W.

TRBV28 | CASALAGDADTQYF
TRBV14 | CASSLQRGGYTF
TRBV18 | CASSISDREYGYTF
TRBV18 | CASSPRTSGNYEQYF
TRBV2 | CASRSGTGKPYEQYF
TRBV19 | CASSMPGAAEQFF
TRBV3-1/TRBV3-2 | CASSHSAYEQYF
TRBV5-6 | CASSSDRGFSGNTIYF
TRBV25-1 | CASRDRTSGSYNEQFF
TRBV2 | CASSESLSRNAYNEQFF
TRBV5-6 | CASRGGGVEQFF
TRBV19 | CASSKQVDGQPQHF
TRBV9 | CASSVPIFGADSPLHF
TRBV6-5 | CASSYGGSYEQYF
TRBV7-8 | CASSPERGGRYEQYF
TRBV5-1 | CASSQDGGIEDTQYF
TRBV28 | CASSFGGRGNEQYF
TRBV5-4 | CASSLAQLAGSNEQYF
TRBV7-9 | CASSPTGFWEQYF
TRBV27 | CASSYRTGNSNQPQHF
TRBV2 | CASSVRGGANYNEQFF
TRBV4-1 | CASSQEGQLRNTIYF
TRBV12-5 | CASGFSTGGADGYTF
TRBV10-3 | CAIRSGSGADTQYF
TRBV4-1 | CASSQISGSDSYEQYF
TRBV9 | CASSVGTTIQETQYF
TRBV9 | CASSASGTQKETQYF
TRBV4-1 | CASSQEAGANYGYTF
TRBV7-2 | CASSPGTGGQNIQYF
TRBV27 | CASSFWRGGADTQYF
TRBV28 | CASSLFRGPTGELFF
TRBV29-1 | CSVGGRGNEKLFF